Given below is one T cell receptor beta chain in context. This entry is derived from a study of beta chain features in type 1 diabetes. The CDR3 sequence is 11 residues long. Germline-derived CDR1 and CDR2 are MNHNS and SASEGT. V was trimmed by 7 bases and J by 1 base, leaving 1 base between them. The entirety of the isolated RNA underwent reverse transcription, so expressed TCRB transcripts were sequenced. This table comes from immunoSEQ multiplex PCR, and its TCRdb copy is limited to in-frame clones, with some not included. The data hold hundreds of thousands of clones, with around 15% observed a single time.

The specimen was central memory CD4+ T cells from blood. This rearrangement joins TRBV6-1 to TRBJ2-2; D is undetermined. This sequence originates from a man aged 30 to 45 in good health. CDR3 protein: CASMNTGELFF. In DNA, the CDR3 is TGTGCCAGCATGAACACCGGGGAGCTGTTTTTT.